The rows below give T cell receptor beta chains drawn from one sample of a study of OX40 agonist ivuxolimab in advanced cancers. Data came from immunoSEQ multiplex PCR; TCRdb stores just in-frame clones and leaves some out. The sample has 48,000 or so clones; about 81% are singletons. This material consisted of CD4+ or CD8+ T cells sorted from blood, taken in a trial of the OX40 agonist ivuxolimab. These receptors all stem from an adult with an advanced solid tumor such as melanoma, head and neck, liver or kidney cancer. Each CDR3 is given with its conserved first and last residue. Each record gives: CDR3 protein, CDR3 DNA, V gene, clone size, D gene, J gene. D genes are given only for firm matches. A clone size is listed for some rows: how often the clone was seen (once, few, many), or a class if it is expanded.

CDR3 protein: CASSQEDSNYGYTF
CDR3 DNA: TGTGCCAGCAGCCAAGAAGACAGTAACTATGGCTACACCTTC
V gene: TRBV4-2
clone size: -
D gene: -
J gene: TRBJ1-2

CDR3 protein: CASSMTPLAGGYEQYF
CDR3 DNA: TGTGCCAGTAGTATGACCCCTCTAGCGGGAGGGTACGAGCAGTACTTC
V gene: TRBV19
clone size: -
D gene: TRBD2
J gene: TRBJ2-7

CDR3 protein: CASSFASGTVTGELFF
CDR3 DNA: TGTGCCAGCAGCTTTGCCTCTGGGACAGTTACCGGGGAGCTGTTTTTT
V gene: TRBV11-2
clone size: -
D gene: TRBD1
J gene: TRBJ2-2

CDR3 protein: CASSEFWGLNEKLFF
CDR3 DNA: TGTGCCAGCAGTGAATTTTGGGGGCTGAATGAAAAACTGTTTTTT
V gene: TRBV6-1
clone size: -
D gene: -
J gene: TRBJ1-4

CDR3 protein: CASRGQVNQPQHF
CDR3 DNA: TGTGCCAGCAGAGGACAGGTTAATCAGCCCCAGCATTTT
V gene: TRBV6-1
clone size: -
D gene: TRBD1
J gene: TRBJ1-5

CDR3 protein: CASSPTGDYSNQPQHF
CDR3 DNA: TGTGCCAGCAGCCCGACGGGGGACTATAGCAATCAGCCCCAGCATTTT
V gene: TRBV5-5
clone size: -
D gene: -
J gene: TRBJ1-5

CDR3 protein: CASSFAVYEQYF
CDR3 DNA: TGTGCCAGCAGCTTTGCCGTTTACGAGCAGTACTTC
V gene: TRBV5-6
clone size: -
D gene: -
J gene: TRBJ2-7

CDR3 protein: CASSAPGGGALTGELFF
CDR3 DNA: TGTGCCAGCAGCGCCCCGGGTGGGGGGGCCCTCACCGGGGAGCTGTTTTTT
V gene: TRBV9
clone size: -
D gene: -
J gene: TRBJ2-2

CDR3 protein: CASSQVSGAYNEQFF
CDR3 DNA: TGTGCCAGCAGCCAAGTCTCGGGAGCCTACAATGAGCAGTTCTTC
V gene: TRBV14
clone size: -
D gene: -
J gene: TRBJ2-1

CDR3 protein: CASSLDSGRAWTGELFF
CDR3 DNA: TGCGCCAGCAGCTTAGATAGCGGGAGGGCCTGGACCGGGGAGCTGTTTTTT
V gene: TRBV5-1
clone size: -
D gene: TRBD2
J gene: TRBJ2-2

CDR3 protein: CASSYSRQGYEQYF
CDR3 DNA: TGTGCCAGCAGTTACTCGAGACAGGGCTACGAGCAGTACTTC
V gene: TRBV6-6
clone size: once
D gene: TRBD1
J gene: TRBJ2-7

CDR3 protein: CASSIQGVTSSYNEQFF
CDR3 DNA: TGTGCCAGTAGTATTCAGGGGGTGACTAGCAGCTACAATGAGCAGTTCTTC
V gene: TRBV19
clone size: -
D gene: -
J gene: TRBJ2-1

CDR3 protein: CAWSLDGINEKLFF
CDR3 DNA: TGTGCCTGGAGTCTGGACGGAATCAATGAAAAACTGTTTTTT
V gene: TRBV30
clone size: -
D gene: -
J gene: TRBJ1-4

CDR3 protein: CASSAEAGEETQYF
CDR3 DNA: TGTGCCAGCAGTGCCGAGGCAGGAGAAGAGACCCAGTACTTC
V gene: TRBV2
clone size: -
D gene: -
J gene: TRBJ2-5

CDR3 protein: CASSLASGYGELFF
CDR3 DNA: TGCGCCAGCAGCTTAGCTAGCGGTTACGGGGAGCTGTTTTTT
V gene: TRBV5-1
clone size: -
D gene: TRBD2
J gene: TRBJ2-2

CDR3 protein: CASSRTGEERQAFF
CDR3 DNA: TGCGCCAGCAGCAGGACGGGAGAAGAGAGGCAAGCTTTCTTT
V gene: TRBV5-1
clone size: -
D gene: -
J gene: TRBJ1-1

CDR3 protein: CASSSPTSDTDTQYF
CDR3 DNA: TGTGCCAGCAGCTCTCCGACTAGCGACACAGATACGCAGTATTTT
V gene: TRBV13
clone size: -
D gene: TRBD2
J gene: TRBJ2-3

CDR3 protein: CASSWGQSYTF
CDR3 DNA: TGTGCCAGCAGCTGGGGGCAGAGTTACACCTTC
V gene: TRBV11-2
clone size: -
D gene: -
J gene: TRBJ1-2

CDR3 protein: CASSLEGRGNQPQHF
CDR3 DNA: TGCGCCAGCAGCTTGGAGGGCAGGGGGAATCAGCCCCAGCATTTT
V gene: TRBV5-1
clone size: -
D gene: TRBD1
J gene: TRBJ1-5

CDR3 protein: CASSQDRQGGYGYTF
CDR3 DNA: TGTGCCAGCAGCCAAGATCGACAGGGAGGCTATGGCTACACCTTC
V gene: TRBV4-2
clone size: -
D gene: TRBD1
J gene: TRBJ1-2

CDR3 protein: CASQDRDTTNYGYTF
CDR3 DNA: TGTGCCAGTCAAGACAGGGATACCACTAACTATGGCTACACCTTC
V gene: TRBV19
clone size: -
D gene: TRBD1
J gene: TRBJ1-2

CDR3 protein: CASSLGLSFSYNEQFF
CDR3 DNA: TGTGCCAGCAGCTTGGGTCTGTCTTTCTCCTACAATGAGCAGTTCTTC
V gene: TRBV5-4
clone size: -
D gene: -
J gene: TRBJ2-1

CDR3 protein: CASSPLGTGSSYNEQFF
CDR3 DNA: TGTGCCAGCAGCCCTCTCGGGACCGGGAGCTCCTACAATGAGCAGTTCTTC
V gene: TRBV7-9
clone size: -
D gene: -
J gene: TRBJ2-1

CDR3 protein: CASSPRQAISPLHF
CDR3 DNA: TGTGCCAGTAGCCCGAGACAGGCCATTTCACCCCTCCACTTT
V gene: TRBV19
clone size: -
D gene: -
J gene: TRBJ1-6

CDR3 protein: CASSHPRGDEQYF
CDR3 DNA: TGCGCCAGCAGCCATCCTCGGGGGGACGAGCAGTACTTC
V gene: TRBV4-1
clone size: -
D gene: TRBD2
J gene: TRBJ2-7

CDR3 protein: CASSLLAVSDYNEQFF
CDR3 DNA: TGTGCCAGCAGCTTGCTCGCGGTCAGTGACTACAATGAGCAGTTCTTC
V gene: TRBV5-5
clone size: -
D gene: -
J gene: TRBJ2-1

CDR3 protein: CASSGDVSRTEAFF
CDR3 DNA: TGTGCCAGCAGTGGCGACGTATCGAGGACTGAAGCTTTCTTT
V gene: TRBV2
clone size: -
D gene: -
J gene: TRBJ1-1

CDR3 protein: CASSLGSLGTNEKLFF
CDR3 DNA: TGTGCCAGCAGCTTGGGGTCCCTCGGAACTAATGAAAAACTGTTTTTT
V gene: TRBV5-4
clone size: -
D gene: -
J gene: TRBJ1-4

CDR3 protein: CASTSRSYSGNTIYF
CDR3 DNA: TGTGCCAGCACCAGTCGATCCTACTCTGGAAACACCATATATTTT
V gene: TRBV6-6
clone size: few
D gene: -
J gene: TRBJ1-3

CDR3 protein: CASITGSYGYTF
CDR3 DNA: TGTGCCAGCATAACGGGGAGTTATGGCTACACCTTC
V gene: TRBV28
clone size: few
D gene: -
J gene: TRBJ1-2

CDR3 protein: CASSETSGTDTQYF
CDR3 DNA: TGTGCCAGCAGCGAGACCTCGGGCACAGATACGCAGTATTTT
V gene: TRBV5-6
clone size: once
D gene: -
J gene: TRBJ2-3

CDR3 protein: CASSWDRGSTEAFF
CDR3 DNA: TGTGCCAGCAGCTGGGACAGGGGGTCCACTGAAGCTTTCTTT
V gene: TRBV5-4
clone size: -
D gene: TRBD1
J gene: TRBJ1-1

CDR3 protein: CASSEAKHNSKNIQYF
CDR3 DNA: TGCGCCAGCAGTGAGGCAAAACATAATTCCAAAAACATTCAGTACTTC
V gene: TRBV10-1
clone size: -
D gene: -
J gene: TRBJ2-4

CDR3 protein: CAWSVGVNEQFF
CDR3 DNA: TGTGCCTGGAGTGTAGGCGTCAATGAGCAGTTCTTC
V gene: TRBV30
clone size: -
D gene: -
J gene: TRBJ2-1

CDR3 protein: CASSATGPTLSTDTQYF
CDR3 DNA: TGTGCCAGTAGTGCCACAGGGCCCACTCTTAGCACAGATACGCAGTATTTT
V gene: TRBV19
clone size: -
D gene: -
J gene: TRBJ2-3

CDR3 protein: CASSPSGLAGVGTQYF
CDR3 DNA: TGTGCCAGCAGCCCGAGTGGACTAGCGGGAGTAGGTACGCAGTATTTT
V gene: TRBV5-6
clone size: -
D gene: TRBD2
J gene: TRBJ2-3

CDR3 protein: CASSATVRTGRSGDTQYF
CDR3 DNA: TGTGCCAGCAGTGCCACAGTAAGGACAGGCCGAAGTGGAGATACGCAGTATTTT
V gene: TRBV6-1
clone size: -
D gene: TRBD1
J gene: TRBJ2-3

CDR3 protein: CASSPLQVASLRGYTF
CDR3 DNA: TGTGCCAGCAGCCCCTTGCAGGTAGCTTCGCTTCGGGGCTACACCTTC
V gene: TRBV5-6
clone size: -
D gene: -
J gene: TRBJ1-2

CDR3 protein: CASSLGLRGYTF
CDR3 DNA: TGTGCCAGCAGCTTAGGGCTGAGGGGCTACACCTTC
V gene: TRBV7-2
clone size: once
D gene: -
J gene: TRBJ1-2

CDR3 protein: CASSLEGPPQDGYTF
CDR3 DNA: TGCGCCAGCAGCTTGGAAGGGCCACCTCAGGATGGCTACACCTTC
V gene: TRBV5-1
clone size: -
D gene: -
J gene: TRBJ1-2

CDR3 protein: CASSLGLGRSSYNEQFF
CDR3 DNA: TGTGCCAGCAGCTTAGGGTTGGGGAGGAGCTCCTACAATGAGCAGTTCTTC
V gene: TRBV7-8
clone size: -
D gene: -
J gene: TRBJ2-1

CDR3 protein: CASSFSWGLAGKGETQYF
CDR3 DNA: TGCGCCAGCAGCTTTTCGTGGGGACTAGCGGGAAAAGGGGAGACCCAGTACTTC
V gene: TRBV5-1
clone size: -
D gene: TRBD2
J gene: TRBJ2-5

CDR3 protein: CASSTPGQGADYNEQFF
CDR3 DNA: TGTGCCAGCAGCACACCGGGACAGGGGGCGGATTACAATGAGCAGTTCTTC
V gene: TRBV11-2
clone size: few
D gene: TRBD1
J gene: TRBJ2-1

CDR3 protein: CAPPQCQETQYF
CDR3 DNA: TGTGCCCCCCCACAGTGTCAAGAGACCCAGTACTTC
V gene: TRBV25-1
clone size: -
D gene: -
J gene: TRBJ2-5

CDR3 protein: CASSQENNNQPQHF
CDR3 DNA: TGCGCCAGCAGCCAAGAAAATAACAATCAGCCCCAGCATTTT
V gene: TRBV4-1
clone size: -
D gene: -
J gene: TRBJ1-5

CDR3 protein: CASSMLAGAADYEQYF
CDR3 DNA: TGTGCCAGTAGTATGCTAGCGGGAGCGGCGGATTACGAGCAGTACTTC
V gene: TRBV19
clone size: -
D gene: TRBD2
J gene: TRBJ2-7

CDR3 protein: CASSSGPNNEKLFF
CDR3 DNA: TGTGCCAGCAGCTCAGGACCGAATAATGAAAAACTGTTTTTT
V gene: TRBV11-1
clone size: -
D gene: -
J gene: TRBJ1-4

CDR3 protein: CASSVFGPGEQYF
CDR3 DNA: TGTGCCAGCAGCGTGTTTGGGCCAGGAGAGCAGTACTTC
V gene: TRBV9
clone size: few
D gene: -
J gene: TRBJ2-7

CDR3 protein: CASNEPGLSQETQYF
CDR3 DNA: TGTGCCAGCAATGAACCTGGACTCTCCCAAGAGACCCAGTACTTC
V gene: TRBV6-1
clone size: once
D gene: -
J gene: TRBJ2-5

CDR3 protein: CASSLVLENTEAFF
CDR3 DNA: TGCGCCAGCAGCTTGGTTCTGGAGAACACTGAAGCTTTCTTT
V gene: TRBV5-1
clone size: -
D gene: -
J gene: TRBJ1-1

CDR3 protein: CASSIGSYEQYF
CDR3 DNA: TGTGCCAGTAGTATAGGTAGCTACGAGCAGTACTTC
V gene: TRBV19
clone size: -
D gene: -
J gene: TRBJ2-7

CDR3 protein: CASSFLVGGGETQYF
CDR3 DNA: TGTGCCAGCAGCTTCTTAGTGGGAGGCGGAGAGACCCAGTACTTC
V gene: TRBV7-2
clone size: once
D gene: -
J gene: TRBJ2-5

CDR3 protein: CASSIQGFGETQYF
CDR3 DNA: TGTGCCAGCAGCATCCAGGGGTTTGGGGAGACCCAGTACTTC
V gene: TRBV7-9
clone size: -
D gene: -
J gene: TRBJ2-5